This TCR beta chain originates from a study of blood T cells in healthy people across ages. About this clonotype: The junction departs from germline at one end; a sequencing error may be responsible.

The germline CDR1 and CDR2 sequences are SNHLY and FYNNEI. The length of the CDR3 is 17 residues. Next came a second PCR, run for 7 to 11 cycles, which used a sample-barcoded 5' primer along with a J-beta primer mix. TCRdb recomputed calls from the 5' RACE reads with MiXCR, one row per CDR3 protein. The repertoire holds about 500,000 distinct CDR3 sequences, with 20% to 30% as singletons. The data also belong to a second study, concerning T cells of mothers and their children.

The receptor was derived from a boy aged 10-17 years in good health. The sample consisted of blood. V and J are TRBV2 and TRBJ1-4; 10 nucleotides agree with TRBD1. The CDR3 spells CASKLSFGGQGVEKLSF. The CDR3 coding sequence is TGTGCCAGTAAGCTAAGTTTCGGAGGACAGGGGGTTGAAAAACTGTCTTTT.